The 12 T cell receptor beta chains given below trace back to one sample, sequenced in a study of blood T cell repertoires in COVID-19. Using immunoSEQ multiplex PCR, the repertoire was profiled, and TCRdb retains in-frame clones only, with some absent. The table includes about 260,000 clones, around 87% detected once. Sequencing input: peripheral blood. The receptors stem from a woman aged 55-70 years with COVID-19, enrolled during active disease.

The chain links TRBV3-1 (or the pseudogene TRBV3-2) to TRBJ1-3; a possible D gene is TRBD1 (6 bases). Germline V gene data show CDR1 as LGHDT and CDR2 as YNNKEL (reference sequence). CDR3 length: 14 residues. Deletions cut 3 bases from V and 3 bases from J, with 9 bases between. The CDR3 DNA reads TGTGCCAGCAGCCAGTGGACAGTTGGAAACACCATATATTTT. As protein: CASSQWTVGNTIYF.

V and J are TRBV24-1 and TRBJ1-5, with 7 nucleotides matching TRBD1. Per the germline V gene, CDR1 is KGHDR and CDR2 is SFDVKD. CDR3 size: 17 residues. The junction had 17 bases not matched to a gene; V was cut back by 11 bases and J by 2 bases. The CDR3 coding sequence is TGTGCCAGCACGGGACAGCCTACTCCCAATGGCAATCAGCCCCAGCATTTT. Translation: CASTGQPTPNGNQPQHF.

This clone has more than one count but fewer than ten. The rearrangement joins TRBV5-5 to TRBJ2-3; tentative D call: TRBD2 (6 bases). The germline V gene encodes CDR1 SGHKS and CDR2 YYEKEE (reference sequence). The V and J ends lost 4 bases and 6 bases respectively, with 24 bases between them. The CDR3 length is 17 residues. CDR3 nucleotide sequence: TGTGCCAGCAGCGAAAGCCTCGGGACTTCAGCACAGGATACGCAGTATTTT. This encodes CASSESLGTSAQDTQYF.

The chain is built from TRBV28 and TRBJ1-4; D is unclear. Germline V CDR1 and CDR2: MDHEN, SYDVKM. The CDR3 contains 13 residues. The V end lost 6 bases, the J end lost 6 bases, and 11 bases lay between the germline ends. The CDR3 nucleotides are TGTGCCAGCAGGACGGCGGGGTATGAAAAACTGTTTTTT. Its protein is CASRTAGYEKLFF.

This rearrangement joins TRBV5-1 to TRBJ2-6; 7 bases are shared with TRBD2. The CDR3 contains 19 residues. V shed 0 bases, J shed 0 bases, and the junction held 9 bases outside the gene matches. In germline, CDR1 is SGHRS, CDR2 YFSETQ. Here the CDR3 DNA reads TGCGCCAGCAGCTTGGCCGAGAGGGAGGGGTTCTCTGGGGCCAACGTCCTGACTTTC. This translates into CASSLAEREGFSGANVLTF.

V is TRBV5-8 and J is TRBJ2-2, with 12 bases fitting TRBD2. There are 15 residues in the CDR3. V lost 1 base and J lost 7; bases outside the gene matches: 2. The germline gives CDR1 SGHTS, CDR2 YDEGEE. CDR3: CASSLTSGRIGELFF. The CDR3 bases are TGTGCCAGCAGCTTGACTAGCGGGAGGATCGGGGAGCTGTTTTTT.

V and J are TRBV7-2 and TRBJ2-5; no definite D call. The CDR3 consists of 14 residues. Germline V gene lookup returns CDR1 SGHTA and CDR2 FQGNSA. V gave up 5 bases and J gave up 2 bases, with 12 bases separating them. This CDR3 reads CASSRVLGQETQYF. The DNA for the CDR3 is TGTGCCAGCAGCCGGGTATTAGGTCAAGAGACCCAGTACTTC.

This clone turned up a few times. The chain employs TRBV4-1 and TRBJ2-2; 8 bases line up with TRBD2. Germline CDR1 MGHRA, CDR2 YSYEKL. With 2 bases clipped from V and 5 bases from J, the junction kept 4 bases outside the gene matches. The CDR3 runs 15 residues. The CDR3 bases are TGCGCCAGCAGCCAACGTAGCGGGGTGACCGGGGAGCTGTTTTTT. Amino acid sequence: CASSQRSGVTGELFF.

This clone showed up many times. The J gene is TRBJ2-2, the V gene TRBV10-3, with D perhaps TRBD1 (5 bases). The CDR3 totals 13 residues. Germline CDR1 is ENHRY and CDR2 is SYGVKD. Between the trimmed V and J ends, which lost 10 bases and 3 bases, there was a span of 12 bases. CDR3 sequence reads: CATSDTHTGELFF. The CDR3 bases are TGTGCCACCTCGGACACGCACACCGGGGAGCTGTTTTTT.

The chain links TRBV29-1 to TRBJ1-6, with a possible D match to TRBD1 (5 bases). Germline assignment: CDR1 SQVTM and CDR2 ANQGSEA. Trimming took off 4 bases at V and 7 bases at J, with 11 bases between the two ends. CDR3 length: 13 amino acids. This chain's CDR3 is CSVVEHRNSPLHF. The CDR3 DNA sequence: TGCAGCGTTGTAGAACACAGGAATTCACCCCTCCACTTT.

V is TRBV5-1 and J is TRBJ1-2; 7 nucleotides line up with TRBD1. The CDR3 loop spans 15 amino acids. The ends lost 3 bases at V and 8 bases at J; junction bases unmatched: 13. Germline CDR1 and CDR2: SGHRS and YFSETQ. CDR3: CASSSEILTGPGYTF. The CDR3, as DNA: TGCGCCAGCAGCTCAGAGATTTTGACAGGGCCCGGCTACACCTTC.

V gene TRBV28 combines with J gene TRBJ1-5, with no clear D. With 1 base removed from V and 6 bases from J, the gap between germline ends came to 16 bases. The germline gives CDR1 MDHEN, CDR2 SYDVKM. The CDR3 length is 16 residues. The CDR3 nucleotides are TGTGCCAGCAGTTTATCGGCCGCCCCATCGGGTCAGCCCCAGCATTTT. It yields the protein CASSLSAAPSGQPQHF.